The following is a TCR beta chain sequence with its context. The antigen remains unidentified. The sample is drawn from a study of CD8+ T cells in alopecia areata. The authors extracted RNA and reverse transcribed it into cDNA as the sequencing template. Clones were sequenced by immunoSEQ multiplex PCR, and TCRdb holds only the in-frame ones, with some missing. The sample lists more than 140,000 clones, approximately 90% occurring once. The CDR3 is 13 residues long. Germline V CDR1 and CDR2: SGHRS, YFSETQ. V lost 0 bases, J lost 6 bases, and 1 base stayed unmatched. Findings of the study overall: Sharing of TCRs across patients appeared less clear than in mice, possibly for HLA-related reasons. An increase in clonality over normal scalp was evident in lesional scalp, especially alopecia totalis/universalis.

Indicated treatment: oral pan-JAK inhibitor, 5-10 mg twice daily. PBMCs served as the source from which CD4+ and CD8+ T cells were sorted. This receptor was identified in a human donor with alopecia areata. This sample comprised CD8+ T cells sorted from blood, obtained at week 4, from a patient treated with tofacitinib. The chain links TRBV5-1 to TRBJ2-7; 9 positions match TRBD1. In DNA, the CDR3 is TGCGCCAGCAGCTTGGGGGGACAGGGCGAGCAGTACTTC. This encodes CASSLGGQGEQYF.